Sequencing of this T cell receptor beta chain was carried out in a study of blood T cell repertoires in COVID-19. The overall study: Spain, Italy and the United States supplied samples that represented acute and convalescent COVID-19. PBMCs, B-cell-depleted T cells, or T cells provided the cDNA or gDNA that made up the material.

This CDR3 comprises 12 residues. With 3 bases removed from V and 5 bases from J, the gap between germline ends came to 7 bases. In the authors' workflow: Reference gene primers were amplified, and this amplification served to estimate nucleated cell counts. Sequencing used immunoSEQ multiplex PCR; TCRdb keeps in-frame clones, though not all of them. Clone size and V and J calls were adopted from that table, with D and trimming inferred from the DNA. The sample consists of about 150,000 clones, roughly nine tenths of them appearing once. The sample was peripheral blood. The rearrangement uses TRBV12-3 or TRBV12-4 and TRBJ1-2; D remains ambiguous. The sequence came from a middle-aged woman with acute or convalescent COVID-19. The CDR3 here is CASSFGEYGYTF. The CDR3 nucleotides are TGTGCCAGCAGTTTTGGAGAGTATGGCTACACCTTC.